This is a list of T cell receptor beta chains from one sample in a study of CD8+ T cells in alopecia areata. Produced via immunoSEQ multiplex PCR; TCRdb's table is partial and in-frame only. The top ten hold around 0.48% of the sample, which has roughly 200,000 clones, more than 30% seen once. The sequenced sample was CD4+ T cells sorted from blood, obtained at week 34, from a patient treated with tofacitinib. These receptors all come from a human donor with alopecia areata. The conserved cysteine and the conserved F or W are not part of the CDR3 here.

j_call: TRBJ1-2; v_call: TRBV30; cdr3_aa: AWSIRYGYT
j_call: TRBJ1-1; v_call: TRBV29-1; cdr3_aa: SVRLFRGPGAF
j_call: TRBJ2-5; v_call: TRBV29-1; cdr3_aa: SVEYPGQETQY
j_call: TRBJ2-4; v_call: TRBV6-5; cdr3_aa: ASRDQGSLQNIQY
j_call: TRBJ2-3; v_call: TRBV7-9; cdr3_aa: ASSLAGWGTDTQY
j_call: TRBJ2-4; v_call: TRBV19; cdr3_aa: ASSLRTDPKNIQY
j_call: TRBJ1-6; v_call: TRBV6-6; cdr3_aa: ASRGWDSPLH
j_call: TRBJ2-5; v_call: TRBV5-1; cdr3_aa: ASSLGLQETQY
j_call: TRBJ2-3; v_call: TRBV5-1; cdr3_aa: ASSLVRGRADTQY
j_call: TRBJ2-7; v_call: TRBV27; cdr3_aa: ASTETGSYEQY
j_call: TRBJ1-2; v_call: TRBV11-2; cdr3_aa: ASSLAGYGYT
j_call: TRBJ1-2; v_call: TRBV29-1; cdr3_aa: SVVVGQPYGYT
j_call: TRBJ2-3; v_call: TRBV4-1; cdr3_aa: ASSRATSTDTQY
j_call: TRBJ1-2; v_call: TRBV28; cdr3_aa: ASSRGGGPGYT
j_call: TRBJ2-7; v_call: TRBV7-9; cdr3_aa: ASSTNRDRTGEQY
j_call: TRBJ2-1; v_call: TRBV4-1; cdr3_aa: ASSQLGLALNEQF
j_call: TRBJ2-1; v_call: TRBV2; cdr3_aa: ASTADLQGF
j_call: TRBJ2-1; v_call: TRBV11-2; cdr3_aa: ASSLRTVEQF
j_call: TRBJ2-1; v_call: TRBV5-1; cdr3_aa: ASSTRTGVSDEQF
j_call: TRBJ1-1; v_call: TRBV5-4; cdr3_aa: ASSLEANTEAF
j_call: TRBJ2-7; v_call: TRBV29-1; cdr3_aa: SVEDRGQGAYEQY
j_call: TRBJ1-2; v_call: TRBV12-5; cdr3_aa: ASGLTGQDILRGYT
j_call: TRBJ1-1; v_call: TRBV2; cdr3_aa: ASSPLAGRTEAF
j_call: TRBJ2-1; v_call: TRBV5-1; cdr3_aa: ASRSQGGMLSEQF
j_call: TRBJ2-7; v_call: TRBV7-9; cdr3_aa: ASSLSTNFYEQY
j_call: TRBJ1-2; v_call: TRBV29-1; cdr3_aa: SANRDGYT
j_call: TRBJ1-1; v_call: TRBV29-1; cdr3_aa: SVDRENTEAF
j_call: TRBJ1-2; v_call: TRBV9; cdr3_aa: ASSVVANYGYT
j_call: TRBJ2-7; v_call: TRBV9; cdr3_aa: ASSVASGYSYEQY
j_call: TRBJ2-7; v_call: TRBV30; cdr3_aa: AWRDRGRTYEQY
j_call: TRBJ1-2; v_call: TRBV30; cdr3_aa: AWNVPDRGFGYT
j_call: TRBJ2-5; v_call: TRBV25-1; cdr3_aa: ASTFPGGSETQY
j_call: TRBJ2-1; v_call: TRBV30; cdr3_aa: ACGRGQYNEQF
j_call: TRBJ2-1; v_call: TRBV27; cdr3_aa: AVGDRGYNEQF
j_call: TRBJ2-7; v_call: TRBV18; cdr3_aa: ASSPGTGAYEQY
j_call: TRBJ1-2; v_call: TRBV6-5; cdr3_aa: ASRARGGLYGYT
j_call: TRBJ2-3; v_call: TRBV7-9; cdr3_aa: ASSPGTDTQY
j_call: TRBJ2-3; v_call: TRBV29-1; cdr3_aa: SVRLAIDLDTQY
j_call: TRBJ1-2; v_call: TRBV10-3; cdr3_aa: AISESTRQGGGYT
j_call: TRBJ2-3; v_call: TRBV29-1; cdr3_aa: SVEEGQVDTQY
j_call: TRBJ2-5; v_call: TRBV5-1; cdr3_aa: ASSSKTGGTRETQY
j_call: TRBJ1-6; v_call: TRBV30; cdr3_aa: AYQLARGLYSPLH
j_call: TRBJ1-1; v_call: TRBV29-1; cdr3_aa: SVAPRTEAF
j_call: TRBJ2-7; v_call: TRBV7-9; cdr3_aa: ASSLEASGGQY
j_call: TRBJ1-6; v_call: TRBV9; cdr3_aa: ASSVEGENSPLH
j_call: TRBJ2-3; v_call: TRBV7-2; cdr3_aa: ASSPSGDTQY
j_call: TRBJ2-7; v_call: TRBV7-2; cdr3_aa: ASSFNPRDRGSYEQY
j_call: TRBJ2-5; v_call: TRBV29-1; cdr3_aa: SAPGDAQETQY
j_call: TRBJ1-1; v_call: TRBV14; cdr3_aa: ASSQVGTGEAF